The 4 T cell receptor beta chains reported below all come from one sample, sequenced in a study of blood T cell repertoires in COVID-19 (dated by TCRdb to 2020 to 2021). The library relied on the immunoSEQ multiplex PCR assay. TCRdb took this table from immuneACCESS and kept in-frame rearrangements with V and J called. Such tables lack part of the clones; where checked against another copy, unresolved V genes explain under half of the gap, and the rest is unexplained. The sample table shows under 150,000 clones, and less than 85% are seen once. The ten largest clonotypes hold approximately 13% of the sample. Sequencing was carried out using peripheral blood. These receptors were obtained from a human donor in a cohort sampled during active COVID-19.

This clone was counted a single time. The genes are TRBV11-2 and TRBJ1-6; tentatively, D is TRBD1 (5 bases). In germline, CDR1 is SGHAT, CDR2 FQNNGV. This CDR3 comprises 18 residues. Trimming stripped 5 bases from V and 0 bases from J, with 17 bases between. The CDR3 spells CASSHNLAGGSYNSPLHF. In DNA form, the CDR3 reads TGTGCCAGCAGCCATAACCTTGCGGGGGGCTCCTATAATTCACCCCTCCACTTT. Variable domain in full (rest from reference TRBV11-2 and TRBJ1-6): EAGVAQSPRYKIIEKRQSVAFWCNPISGHATLYWYQQILGQGPKLLIQFQNNGVVDDSQLPKDRFSAERLKGVDSTLKIQPAKLEDSAVYLCASSHNLAGGSYNSPLHFGNGTRLTVT.

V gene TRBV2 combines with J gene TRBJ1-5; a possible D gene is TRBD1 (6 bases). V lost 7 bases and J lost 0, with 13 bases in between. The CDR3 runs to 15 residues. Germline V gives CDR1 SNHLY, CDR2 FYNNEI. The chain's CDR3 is CASTGDRPSNQPQHF. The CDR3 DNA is TGTGCCAGCACCGGTGACAGGCCTAGCAATCAGCCCCAGCATTTT.

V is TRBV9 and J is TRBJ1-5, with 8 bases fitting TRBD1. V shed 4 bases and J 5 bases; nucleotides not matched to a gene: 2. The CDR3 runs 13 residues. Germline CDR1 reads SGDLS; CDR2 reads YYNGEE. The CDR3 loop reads CASSLTGDQPQHF. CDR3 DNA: TGTGCCAGCAGCCTGACAGGGGATCAGCCCCAGCATTTT. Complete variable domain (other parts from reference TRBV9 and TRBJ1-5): DSGVTQTPKHLITATGQRVTLRCSPRSGDLSVYWYQQSLDQGLQFLIQYYNGEERAKGNILERFSAQQFPDLHSELNLSSLELGDSALYFCASSLTGDQPQHFGDGTRLSIL.

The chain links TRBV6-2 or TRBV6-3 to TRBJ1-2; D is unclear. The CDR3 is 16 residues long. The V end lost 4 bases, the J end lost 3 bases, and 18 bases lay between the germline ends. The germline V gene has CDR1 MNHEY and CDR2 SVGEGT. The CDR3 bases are TGTGCCAGCAGTTCTCCCGGGGTGAGGGAAGACTATGGCTACACCTTC. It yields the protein CASSSPGVREDYGYTF.